Shown below are 30 T cell receptor beta chains from a single sample sequenced in a study of blood T cell repertoires in COVID-19. The data were produced by immunoSEQ multiplex PCR, yet TCRdb's version contains in-frame clones alone and is incomplete. This sample yields 200,000 to 250,000 clones, of which about 86% are seen a single time; 10% belongs to the top ten. Input material: peripheral blood. The receptors were sampled from a woman aged 45-59 years with COVID-19, enrolled during active disease.

The genes are TRBV5-8 and TRBJ2-5, with TRBD1 identical over 7 bases. The CDR3 runs to 15 residues. CDR1 and CDR2 (germline): SGHTS, YDEGEE. The J segment lost 1 base and the V segment lost 2 bases, leaving 5 bases of the junction unmatched. The CDR3 DNA reads as TGTGCCAGCAGCTTCGAGACAGGGAGCCAAGAGACCCAGTACTTC. It specifies CASSFETGSQETQYF.

The chain is built from TRBV24-1 and TRBJ2-5, with D tentatively TRBD1 (6 bases). Germline V gene data show CDR1 as KGHDR and CDR2 as SFDVKD. The CDR3 runs 15 residues. The V end was cut by 4 bases, the J end by 3 bases, with 14 bases between. CDR3 sequence: CATSDSGTPEETQYF. The CDR3 DNA sequence: TGTGCCACCAGTGACTCCGGGACACCGGAAGAGACCCAGTACTTC.

As DNA, the CDR3 is TGTGCCAGTAGTATAATTAAGGGGGCGAACACTGAAGCTTTCTTT. Translated: CASSIIKGANTEAFF. This chain joins TRBV19 and TRBJ1-1, with 7 nucleotides matching TRBD1. In germline, CDR1 is LNHDA, CDR2 SQIVND (reference sequence). V lost 2 bases, J lost 1 base, and 4 bases stayed unmatched. The CDR3 length is 15 residues. The whole variable domain, remainder taken from reference TRBV19 and TRBJ1-1, is DGGITQSPKYLFRKEGQNVTLSCEQNLNHDAMYWYRQDPGQGLRLIYYSQIVNDFQKGDIAEGYSVSREKKESFPLTVTSAQKNPTAFYLCASSIIKGANTEAFFGQGTRLTVV.

The chain uses TRBV5-1 and TRBJ2-2; a weak D match, TRBD2 (6 bases). This CDR3 contains 13 residues. Deletions cut 2 bases from V and 7 bases from J, with 9 bases between. Germline V CDR1 and CDR2: SGHRS, YFSETQ. The CDR3 reads CASSFQGGGELFF. DNA of the CDR3: TGCGCCAGCAGCTTCCAGGGAGGCGGGGAGCTGTTTTTT.

The gene calls are TRBV27 and TRBJ1-1; 7 bases align to TRBD1. This CDR3 region has 14 residues. After removal of 2 bases from V and 1 base from J, the junction contained 1 base not matched to a gene. Germline-derived CDR1 and CDR2 are MNHEY and SMNVEV (reference sequence). The CDR3 here is CASSLGTANTEAFF. For the CDR3, the DNA is TGTGCCAGCAGTTTAGGGACAGCGAACACTGAAGCTTTCTTT.

The gene calls are TRBV28 and TRBJ2-7, with TRBD1 as a possible D gene (5 bases). Between the trimmed V and J ends, which lost 3 bases and 6 bases, there was a span of 9 bases. From germline, CDR1 is MDHEN and CDR2 SYDVKM. The length of the CDR3 is 12 residues. CDR3 DNA: TGTGCCAGCAGTTTTTGGGGCGGCGAGCAGTACGTC. It translates to CASSFWGGEQYV.

This chain connects TRBV2 to TRBJ2-3; 10 bases align to TRBD2. The CDR3 length is 13 residues. V lost 10 bases and J lost 1; bases outside the gene matches: 2. Germline V gives CDR1 SNHLY, CDR2 FYNNEI. Written as DNA, the CDR3 is TGTGCCACCGGACTAGCGGGCACAGATACGCAGTATTTT. Protein product: CATGLAGTDTQYF.

The J gene is TRBJ1-2, the V gene TRBV13; no reliable D call. Germline V gene lookup returns CDR1 PRHDT and CDR2 FYEKMQ (reference sequence). V was pared by 5 bases and J by 4 bases, with 14 bases between. The length of the CDR3 is 14 residues. The chain's CDR3 is CASSAEGGSYGYTF. For the CDR3, the DNA is TGTGCCAGCAGCGCTGAGGGAGGGTCCTATGGCTACACCTTC. The variable domain in full, with the rest retrieved from reference TRBV13 and TRBJ1-2, is AAGVIQSPRHLIKEKRETATLKCYPIPRHDTVYWYQQGPGQDPQFLISFYEKMQSDKGSIPDRFSAQQFSDYHSELNMSSLELGDSALYFCASSAEGGSYGYTFGSGTRLTVV.

There are a few counts of this clone. This chain joins TRBV7-2 and TRBJ1-2; D not certain. The CDR3 contains 13 residues. V was clipped by 1 base and J by 5 bases, with 8 bases between them. The germline CDR1 and CDR2 sequences are SGHTA and FQGNSA. Here the CDR3 reads CASSLVRLYGYTF. CDR3 DNA: TGTGCCAGCAGCTTAGTACGCCTATATGGCTACACCTTC.

A single count supports this clone. The chain uses TRBV10-3 and TRBJ2-5, with D unclear. Looked up from germline, CDR1 is ENHRY and CDR2 is SYGVKD. The CDR3 runs 13 residues. The V gene lost 7 bases and the J gene lost 3 bases, with 12 bases spanning the gap. CDR3 loop: CAITKNSEETQYF. As DNA, the CDR3 is TGTGCCATCACTAAGAATTCGGAAGAGACCCAGTACTTC.

The V call is TRBV10-1, the J call TRBJ2-7; 7 bases agree with TRBD1. This CDR3 has 12 residues. Germline V gene lookup returns CDR1 WNHNN and CDR2 SYGVQD (reference sequence). J was trimmed by 7 bases and V by 6 bases; bases with no gene match: 6. This CDR3 reads CASSRDRREQYF. CDR3 nucleotide sequence: TGCGCCAGCAGCCGGGACAGAAGAGAGCAGTACTTC.

This rearrangement joins TRBV5-4 to TRBJ2-1; D perhaps matches TRBD2 (6 bases). V was pared by 4 bases and J by 10 bases, with 12 bases between. Germline-derived CDR1 and CDR2 are SGHNT and YYREEE (reference sequence). The CDR3 is 12 amino acids. The DNA for the CDR3 is TGTGCCAGCAGCGTGCCGGGACTCGAGCAGTTCTTC. Protein sequence: CASSVPGLEQFF. The full variable domain, rest sourced from reference TRBV5-4 and TRBJ2-1, is ETGVTQSPTHLIKTRGQQVTLRCSSQSGHNTVSWYQQALGQGPQFIFQYYREEENGRGNFPPRFSGLQFPNYSSELNVNALELDDSALYLCASSVPGLEQFFGPGTRLTVL.

The V gene is TRBV10-3, the J gene TRBJ1-1, with D possibly TRBD1 on 5 matching bases. The CDR3 sequence is 17 residues long. Germline V gives CDR1 ENHRY, CDR2 SYGVKD. The ends were cut back, 2 bases at V and 3 bases at J, with 19 bases in the middle. DNA for the CDR3: TGTGCCATCAGTGAGGGAGAAACAGGTACGTTAGACACTGAAGCTTTCTTT. Residues: CAISEGETGTLDTEAFF.

This clone was observed a single time. The chain couples TRBV28 to TRBJ1-5; 7 positions agree with TRBD1. The CDR3 spans 15 residues. V was clipped by 8 bases and J by 2 bases; unmatched bases: 9. Germline CDR1 reads MDHEN; CDR2 reads SYDVKM. CDR3: CASAEGGSGNQPQHF. In nucleotides, the CDR3 is TGTGCCAGCGCGGAAGGGGGCAGTGGCAATCAGCCCCAGCATTTT.

The chain has TRBV6-7 and TRBJ1-1; D might be TRBD1 (5 bases). TRBV6-7 is filed as an ORF, its function uncertain. CDR3 length equals 14 residues. Trimming shortened V by 8 bases and J by 1 base, and 14 bases separated the two germline ends. DNA for the CDR3: TGTGCCAGCGAGTCCGGGGGGGGGAACACTGAAGCTTTCTTT. Amino acid sequence: CASESGGGNTEAFF.

The chain's CDR3 is CASSSQGSYEQYF. DNA for the CDR3: TGTGCCAGCAGCTCCCAGGGATCCTACGAGCAGTACTTC. The rearrangement links TRBV7-2 to TRBJ2-7, with D perhaps matching TRBD1 (5 bases). CDR3 length equals 13 residues. Germline assignment: CDR1 SGHTA and CDR2 FQGNSA. V lost 4 bases and J 1 base, leaving 8 bases between the germline ends.

This rearrangement joins TRBV10-1 to TRBJ1-1; D gene ambiguous. CDR1 is WNHNN, CDR2 SYGVQD, per germline (reference sequence). The CDR3 contains 14 residues. V was clipped by 7 bases and J by 6 bases, with 18 bases between them. The CDR3 here is CASTATIGAPEAFF. CDR3 bases: TGCGCCAGCACGGCTACAATAGGAGCCCCTGAAGCTTTCTTT.

CDR3 residues: CSYSTDYSNQPQHF. For the CDR3, the DNA is TGCAGCTATTCTACAGATTATAGCAATCAGCCCCAGCATTTT. The chain links TRBV29-1 to TRBJ1-5; D is unclear. This CDR3 is 14 amino acids long. V was pared by 8 bases and J by 0 bases, with 14 bases between. The germline CDR1 and CDR2 sequences are SQVTM and ANQGSEA.

The V and J genes are TRBV18 and TRBJ2-2, with a possible D match to TRBD1 (6 bases). Germline V gene sequence: CDR1 KGHSH, CDR2 LQKENI. V was cut by 3 bases and J by 6 bases, with 11 bases left in between. This CDR3 is 14 amino acids long. This CDR3 reads CASSPGQRAGELFF. CDR3 sequence (DNA): TGTGCCAGCTCACCTGGACAGAGGGCCGGGGAGCTGTTTTTT.

This CDR3 reads CASSIGGLVGPDTQYF. The CDR3 DNA reads as TGTGCCAGTAGTATAGGGGGACTAGTGGGCCCAGATACGCAGTATTTT. The rearrangement links TRBV19 to TRBJ2-3; 8 bases line up with TRBD2. This CDR3 is 16 amino acids long. V shed 1 base and J 4 bases; nucleotides not matched to a gene: 7. Per germline, CDR1 LNHDA and CDR2 SQIVND (reference sequence).

Regarding this clone: Other DNA sequences from this sample encode an identical CDR3 as well. This chain links TRBV5-1 with TRBJ1-2; a possible D gene is TRBD1 (6 bases). Germline CDR1 and CDR2: SGHRS and YFSETQ. The ends were cut back, 2 bases at V and 8 bases at J, with 10 bases in the middle. CDR3 length: 12 amino acids. CDR3 sequence (DNA): TGCGCCAGCAGCTTAGGGGGGGACGGCTACACCTTC. As protein: CASSLGGDGYTF.

A single count supports this clone. The rearrangement joins TRBV5-1 to TRBJ1-2, with 7 nucleotides matching TRBD1. Unmatched junction bases numbered 6, after V lost 6 bases and J lost 4 bases. There are 13 residues in the CDR3. CDR1 is SGHRS, CDR2 YFSETQ, per germline. In DNA, the CDR3 is TGCGCCAGCACCGAAGCAGGGGGCTATGGCTACACCTTC. Residues: CASTEAGGYGYTF.

This clone was counted a single time. The CDR3 reads CASSSGGTNEKLFF. The CDR3 bases are TGTGCCAGCAGCTCAGGGGGGACTAATGAAAAACTGTTTTTT. The chain has TRBV11-3 and TRBJ1-4; 7 nucleotides match TRBD1. Trimming cost V 4 bases and J 2 bases; bases outside gene matches: 1. CDR3 length equals 14 residues. Germline CDR1 is SGHNT and CDR2 is YENEEA.

This clone was seen just once. V is TRBV27 and J is TRBJ2-7, with D possibly being TRBD2 (6 bases). V shed 4 bases and J shed 1 base, with 14 bases lying between them. CDR3 size: 15 residues. Germline-derived CDR1 and CDR2 are MNHEY and SMNVEV (reference sequence). DNA of the CDR3: TGTGCCAGCAGTTCAAGGCCCGGGGGTTCCTACGAGCAGTACTTC. Translating it yields CASSSRPGGSYEQYF.

This clone occurred many times. The chain joins TRBV28 to TRBJ1-5, with a weak D call TRBD1 (6 bases). CDR1 is MDHEN, CDR2 SYDVKM, per germline. This CDR3 has 13 amino acids. Trimming left V 3 bases short and J 7 bases short, with 10 bases between. The CDR3 is CASSLAGGQPQHF. CDR3 in DNA: TGTGCCAGCAGTTTGGCGGGGGGCCAGCCCCAGCATTTT.

This rearrangement joins TRBV19 to TRBJ2-2; 10 bases line up with TRBD2. The CDR3 sequence is 15 residues long. Trimming removed 7 bases from V and 5 bases from J; junction bases left unmatched: 7. CDR1 and CDR2 from the germline V gene are LNHDA and SQIVND (reference sequence). The CDR3 bases are TGTGCCAGTAATCTACTAGCGGGGCGAACCGGGGAGCTGTTTTTT. It encodes CASNLLAGRTGELFF.

The gene calls are TRBV28 and TRBJ2-7; D unresolved. With 2 bases removed from V and 6 bases from J, the gap between germline ends came to 5 bases. This CDR3 has 11 residues. Germline CDR1 is MDHEN and CDR2 is SYDVKM. The chain's CDR3 is CASSLMAEQYF. In DNA form, the CDR3 reads TGTGCCAGCAGTTTAATGGCCGAGCAGTACTTC. Supplemented by reference TRBV28 and TRBJ2-7, the full variable domain reads DVKVTQSSRYLVKRTGEKVFLECVQDMDHENMFWYRQDPGLGLRLIYFSYDVKMKEKGDIPEGYSVSREKKERFSLILESASTNQTSMYLCASSLMAEQYFGPGTRLTVT.

This chain uses TRBV2 with TRBJ1-5; D is unresolved. Deletions cut 5 bases from V and 2 bases from J, with 7 bases between. CDR1 is SNHLY, CDR2 FYNNEI, per germline. The CDR3 consists of 13 residues. This CDR3 reads CASSSQGNQPQHF. As DNA, the CDR3 is TGTGCCAGCAGTTCCCAGGGCAATCAGCCCCAGCATTTT.

The chain has TRBV19 and TRBJ1-1; 8 positions agree with TRBD1. Germline V gene data show CDR1 as LNHDA and CDR2 as SQIVND (reference sequence). This CDR3 spans 14 amino acids. Trimming took 4 bases from V and 4 from J; bases not matched to a gene: 5. CDR3 sequence: CASSNDRGATEAFF. In DNA form, the CDR3 reads TGTGCCAGTAGTAATGACAGGGGAGCCACTGAAGCTTTCTTT.

The table lists this clone with a count of one. The CDR3 bases are TGTGCCAGCAGGGGGGACAGGGTAAAGGGCTACACCTTC. It encodes CASRGDRVKGYTF. The V gene is TRBV2, the J gene TRBJ1-2, with 9 bases fitting TRBD1. The germline V gene encodes CDR1 SNHLY and CDR2 FYNNEI. Losses at the gene ends were 6 bases for V and 8 bases for J; bases not matched to a gene: 7. This CDR3 contains 13 residues.